Listed below are T cell receptor beta chains from one sample, sequenced in a study of OX40 agonist ivuxolimab in advanced cancers. Clones were sequenced by immunoSEQ multiplex PCR, and TCRdb holds only the in-frame ones, with some missing. Altogether some 95,000 clones are present, about 90% being singletons, with the ten largest covering around 0.51%. The specimen was CD4+ or CD8+ T cells sorted from blood, collected in a trial of the OX40 agonist ivuxolimab. These TCRs come from an adult with an advanced solid tumor such as melanoma, head and neck, liver or kidney cancer. Each CDR3 is given with its conserved first and last residue. Fields, in order: clone size, V gene, D gene, J gene, CDR3 protein, CDR3 DNA. D genes are given only for firm matches. Not every row has a clone size; where given, it reads once, few, many or a size class.

abundance: .; v_gene: TRBV21-1; d_gene: .; j_gene: TRBJ2-1; CDR3aa: CASSGAGGSYNEQFF; CDR3nt: TGTGCCAGCAGCGGGGCGGGGGGCTCCTACAATGAGCAGTTCTTC
abundance: few; v_gene: TRBV6-1; d_gene: TRBD1; j_gene: TRBJ2-1; CDR3aa: CASSAPSGTGAYNEQFF; CDR3nt: TGTGCCAGCAGTGCCCCCTCCGGGACAGGGGCTTACAATGAGCAGTTCTTC
abundance: .; v_gene: TRBV5-1; d_gene: .; j_gene: TRBJ1-6; CDR3aa: CASSLGQLNNSPLHF; CDR3nt: TGCGCCAGCAGCTTAGGCCAGCTAAATAATTCACCCCTCCACTTT
abundance: .; v_gene: TRBV7-8; d_gene: .; j_gene: TRBJ1-1; CDR3aa: CASSFQANTEAFF; CDR3nt: TGTGCCAGCAGCTTTCAGGCCAACACTGAAGCTTTCTTT
abundance: .; v_gene: TRBV5-8; d_gene: .; j_gene: TRBJ1-4; CDR3aa: CASRVGSSWNEKLFF; CDR3nt: TGTGCCAGCAGAGTCGGGTCCAGTTGGAATGAAAAACTGTTTTTT
abundance: once; v_gene: TRBV5-1; d_gene: TRBD1; j_gene: TRBJ1-2; CDR3aa: CASSLATGGLDYGYTF; CDR3nt: TGCGCCAGCAGCTTGGCCACAGGGGGATTGGACTATGGCTACACCTTC
abundance: .; v_gene: TRBV7-3; d_gene: .; j_gene: TRBJ2-1; CDR3aa: CASSLNRGEQFF; CDR3nt: TGTGCCAGCAGCTTAAATCGGGGTGAGCAGTTCTTC
abundance: .; v_gene: TRBV9; d_gene: .; j_gene: TRBJ1-6; CDR3aa: CASSAETVYNSPLHF; CDR3nt: TGTGCCAGCAGCGCTGAGACAGTATATAATTCACCCCTCCACTTT
abundance: .; v_gene: TRBV6-5; d_gene: TRBD1; j_gene: TRBJ2-7; CDR3aa: CASSLGQGHTYEQYF; CDR3nt: TGTGCCAGCAGCCTAGGACAGGGGCATACCTACGAGCAGTACTTC
abundance: .; v_gene: TRBV7-2; d_gene: TRBD2; j_gene: TRBJ2-1; CDR3aa: CASSLRLAGASEQFF; CDR3nt: TGTGCCAGCAGCTTGCGTCTAGCGGGAGCTAGTGAGCAGTTCTTC
abundance: .; v_gene: TRBV2; d_gene: .; j_gene: TRBJ2-7; CDR3aa: CASSRDRTSSYEQYF; CDR3nt: TGTGCCAGCAGCAGGGACAGGACTAGCTCCTACGAGCAGTACTTC
abundance: .; v_gene: TRBV29-1; d_gene: TRBD1; j_gene: TRBJ2-3; CDR3aa: CSVTTGAADTQYF; CDR3nt: TGCAGCGTGACGACAGGGGCGGCAGATACGCAGTATTTT
abundance: .; v_gene: TRBV7-3; d_gene: TRBD2; j_gene: TRBJ2-1; CDR3aa: CASSLGTSGRVDEQFF; CDR3nt: TGTGCCAGCAGCCTCGGGACTAGCGGGAGAGTGGATGAGCAGTTCTTC
abundance: .; v_gene: TRBV6-1; d_gene: TRBD1; j_gene: TRBJ1-5; CDR3aa: CASSEAGGRDQPQHF; CDR3nt: TGTGCCAGCAGTGAAGCAGGGGGCAGGGATCAGCCCCAGCATTTT
abundance: .; v_gene: TRBV7-9; d_gene: .; j_gene: TRBJ1-1; CDR3aa: CASSLLNTEAFF; CDR3nt: TGTGCCAGCAGCTTATTGAACACTGAAGCTTTCTTT
abundance: .; v_gene: TRBV6-5; d_gene: .; j_gene: TRBJ2-7; CDR3aa: CASSPTSYEQYF; CDR3nt: TGTGCCAGCAGTCCGACGTCCTACGAGCAGTACTTC
abundance: .; v_gene: TRBV11-3; d_gene: TRBD1; j_gene: TRBJ2-7; CDR3aa: CASSPSFGQGSYEQYF; CDR3nt: TGTGCCAGCAGTCCCTCGTTCGGACAGGGATCCTACGAGCAGTACTTC
abundance: .; v_gene: TRBV29-1; d_gene: .; j_gene: TRBJ1-1; CDR3aa: CSVRQVSTEAFF; CDR3nt: TGCAGCGTCCGACAGGTGAGCACTGAAGCTTTCTTT
abundance: .; v_gene: TRBV19; d_gene: TRBD1; j_gene: TRBJ2-3; CDR3aa: CATQDRGVGTDTQYF; CDR3nt: TGTGCCACTCAGGACAGGGGAGTGGGGACAGATACGCAGTATTTT
abundance: .; v_gene: TRBV7-9; d_gene: .; j_gene: TRBJ1-2; CDR3aa: CASSLGLQPYGYTF; CDR3nt: TGTGCCAGCAGCTTAGGGTTGCAGCCGTATGGCTACACCTTC
abundance: .; v_gene: TRBV19; d_gene: .; j_gene: TRBJ2-5; CDR3aa: CASSMGRVGVETQYF; CDR3nt: TGTGCCAGTAGTATGGGCAGGGTCGGGGTGGAGACCCAGTACTTC
abundance: .; v_gene: TRBV5-1; d_gene: .; j_gene: TRBJ1-5; CDR3aa: CASSLAGNSNQPQHF; CDR3nt: TGCGCCAGCAGCTTGGCAGGCAATAGCAATCAGCCCCAGCATTTT
abundance: .; v_gene: TRBV2; d_gene: TRBD1; j_gene: TRBJ2-5; CDR3aa: CAARTGGWETQYF; CDR3nt: TGTGCCGCGCGGACAGGGGGCTGGGAGACCCAGTACTTC
abundance: .; v_gene: TRBV11-2; d_gene: .; j_gene: TRBJ2-1; CDR3aa: CASSLDWTDNEQFF; CDR3nt: TGTGCCAGCAGCTTAGACTGGACCGACAATGAGCAGTTCTTC
abundance: .; v_gene: TRBV9; d_gene: .; j_gene: TRBJ2-1; CDR3aa: CASSVQDQSYNEQFF; CDR3nt: TGTGCCAGCAGCGTCCAGGACCAGTCCTACAATGAGCAGTTCTTC
abundance: .; v_gene: TRBV5-4; d_gene: .; j_gene: TRBJ1-2; CDR3aa: CASSLDRVERGYTF; CDR3nt: TGTGCCAGCAGCTTGGACAGGGTGGAGCGGGGCTACACCTTC
abundance: .; v_gene: TRBV10-3; d_gene: .; j_gene: TRBJ1-6; CDR3aa: CAISAMGGAQNSPLHF; CDR3nt: TGTGCCATCAGTGCTATGGGGGGCGCGCAAAATTCACCCCTCCACTTT
abundance: .; v_gene: TRBV7-2; d_gene: TRBD1; j_gene: TRBJ1-1; CDR3aa: CASSLRSGTGDTEAFF; CDR3nt: TGTGCCAGCAGCCTCCGATCCGGGACAGGAGACACTGAAGCTTTCTTT
abundance: .; v_gene: TRBV9; d_gene: .; j_gene: TRBJ1-1; CDR3aa: CASSGGPLDTEAFF; CDR3nt: TGTGCCAGCAGCGGGGGACCCCTGGACACTGAAGCTTTCTTT
abundance: once; v_gene: TRBV6-1; d_gene: TRBD2; j_gene: TRBJ2-7; CDR3aa: CASTTIAGAAYEQYF; CDR3nt: TGTGCCAGCACCACTATAGCGGGGGCCGCCTACGAGCAGTACTTC
abundance: few; v_gene: TRBV21-1; d_gene: .; j_gene: TRBJ1-2; CDR3aa: CATQGGYTF; CDR3nt: TGTGCCACCCAGGGAGGCTACACCTTC
abundance: .; v_gene: TRBV6-6; d_gene: .; j_gene: TRBJ2-7; CDR3aa: CASSYYGPSSYEQYF; CDR3nt: TGTGCCAGCAGTTACTACGGGCCAAGCTCCTACGAGCAGTACTTC
abundance: .; v_gene: TRBV4-1; d_gene: TRBD2; j_gene: TRBJ2-5; CDR3aa: CASSQPPRGGRGGTQYF; CDR3nt: TGCGCCAGCAGCCAGCCCCCGCGGGGGGGGCGCGGGGGGACCCAGTACTTC
abundance: .; v_gene: TRBV30; d_gene: .; j_gene: TRBJ2-1; CDR3aa: CAWNQGGGEQFF; CDR3nt: TGTGCCTGGAATCAGGGGGGCGGTGAGCAGTTCTTC
abundance: .; v_gene: TRBV7-6; d_gene: TRBD2; j_gene: TRBJ2-3; CDR3aa: CASSLGGAGGPLDTQYF; CDR3nt: TGTGCCAGCAGCTTAGGCGGAGCGGGGGGGCCCCTAGATACGCAGTATTTT
abundance: .; v_gene: TRBV30; d_gene: .; j_gene: TRBJ1-6; CDR3aa: CALISYNSPLHF; CDR3nt: TGTGCCTTAATCTCCTATAATTCACCCCTCCACTTT
abundance: .; v_gene: TRBV5-1; d_gene: .; j_gene: TRBJ2-2; CDR3aa: CASSSQGTGELFF; CDR3nt: TGCGCCAGCAGCTCGCAAGGCACCGGGGAGCTGTTTTTT
abundance: .; v_gene: TRBV19; d_gene: .; j_gene: TRBJ1-2; CDR3aa: CASRGTSPNYGYTF; CDR3nt: TGTGCCAGTAGAGGGACATCACCCAACTATGGCTACACCTTC
abundance: .; v_gene: TRBV7-8; d_gene: .; j_gene: TRBJ2-7; CDR3aa: CASSPSSYEQYF; CDR3nt: TGTGCCAGCAGCCCGAGCTCCTACGAGCAGTACTTC
abundance: .; v_gene: TRBV7-8; d_gene: .; j_gene: TRBJ2-3; CDR3aa: CASSLFDGTDTQYF; CDR3nt: TGTGCCAGCAGCTTATTTGACGGCACAGATACGCAGTATTTT
abundance: .; v_gene: TRBV5-8; d_gene: .; j_gene: TRBJ2-1; CDR3aa: CASSLVAGTRTSSYNEQFF; CDR3nt: TGTGCCAGCAGCTTGGTAGCCGGAACCAGGACTTCCTCCTACAATGAGCAGTTCTTC
abundance: .; v_gene: TRBV2; d_gene: .; j_gene: TRBJ1-5; CDR3aa: CASRSDSNQPQHF; CDR3nt: TGTGCCAGCAGGTCAGATAGCAATCAGCCCCAGCATTTT
abundance: .; v_gene: TRBV6-5; d_gene: .; j_gene: TRBJ2-7; CDR3aa: CASQDSSYEQYF; CDR3nt: TGTGCCAGCCAGGACAGCTCCTACGAGCAGTACTTC
abundance: .; v_gene: TRBV5-4; d_gene: .; j_gene: TRBJ2-2; CDR3aa: CASSLAVGTGELFF; CDR3nt: TGTGCCAGCAGCTTGGCCGTGGGGACCGGGGAGCTGTTTTTT
abundance: few; v_gene: TRBV6-6; d_gene: .; j_gene: TRBJ1-4; CDR3aa: CASSPALGGGNEKLFF; CDR3nt: TGTGCCAGCAGCCCCGCCTTGGGTGGGGGCAATGAAAAACTGTTTTTT
abundance: .; v_gene: TRBV2; d_gene: .; j_gene: TRBJ2-3; CDR3aa: CASSLYGTSTDTQYF; CDR3nt: TGTGCCAGCAGTTTGTACGGGACTAGCACAGATACGCAGTATTTT
abundance: .; v_gene: TRBV5-4; d_gene: TRBD1; j_gene: TRBJ2-7; CDR3aa: CASSLGGPTDEQYF; CDR3nt: TGTGCCAGCAGCTTAGGGGGCCCCACGGACGAGCAGTACTTC
abundance: .; v_gene: TRBV18; d_gene: TRBD1; j_gene: TRBJ1-1; CDR3aa: CASSPDRGTLNTEAFF; CDR3nt: TGTGCCAGCTCACCAGACAGGGGAACCTTGAACACTGAAGCTTTCTTT
abundance: once; v_gene: TRBV28; d_gene: TRBD2; j_gene: TRBJ2-2; CDR3aa: CASSLVSGGRGTRELFF; CDR3nt: TGTGCCAGCAGTTTGGTTAGCGGGGGGCGCGGGACCAGGGAGCTGTTTTTT
abundance: .; v_gene: TRBV19; d_gene: TRBD1; j_gene: TRBJ2-7; CDR3aa: CASSVPWTGRVSEQYF; CDR3nt: TGTGCCAGTAGTGTCCCCTGGACAGGAAGGGTGTCCGAGCAGTACTTC
abundance: .; v_gene: TRBV7-9; d_gene: .; j_gene: TRBJ2-3; CDR3aa: CASSLDGGADTQYF; CDR3nt: TGTGCCAGCAGCTTAGATGGGGGCGCAGATACGCAGTATTTT
abundance: .; v_gene: TRBV18; d_gene: TRBD1; j_gene: TRBJ1-5; CDR3aa: CASSLLQGEDQPQHF; CDR3nt: TGTGCCAGCTCACTTTTACAGGGGGAGGATCAGCCCCAGCATTTT
abundance: once; v_gene: TRBV7-6; d_gene: .; j_gene: TRBJ2-2; CDR3aa: CASSLAAGGGELFF; CDR3nt: TGTGCCAGCAGCTTAGCCGCCGGAGGGGGGGAGCTGTTTTTT
abundance: .; v_gene: TRBV19; d_gene: .; j_gene: TRBJ2-3; CDR3aa: CASTLSWGPTDTQYF; CDR3nt: TGTGCCAGTACCCTCTCGTGGGGGCCCACAGATACGCAGTATTTT
abundance: .; v_gene: TRBV4-1; d_gene: TRBD1; j_gene: TRBJ2-6; CDR3aa: CASSRTGAGANVLTF; CDR3nt: TGCGCCAGCAGCCGGACAGGGGCTGGGGCCAACGTCCTGACTTTC